A single sample is the source of the 12 T cell receptor beta chains below, sequenced in a study of shared clonotypes between healthy human individuals. Generated by immunoSEQ multiplex PCR, the TCRdb table keeps only in-frame clones and is missing some. The table lists some 1.5 million clones, around 95% of them singletons. What was sequenced was naive CD4+ T cells sorted from blood. Regarding subset: CD45RA+ positively selected. Receptor source: a man in his thirties or forties in good health.

This sequence joins TRBV28 and TRBJ2-6; D might be TRBD2 (5 bases). V lost 7 bases to trimming and J lost 2 bases, with 15 bases between them. Germline values: CDR1 MDHEN, CDR2 SYDVKM. The CDR3 is 16 residues long. The CDR3 DNA is TGTGCCAGCAACCCCTGGGGTAGCGCTGGGGCCAACGTCCTGACTTTC. Its protein product is CASNPWGSAGANVLTF.

This clone has a single count. The V call is TRBV11-2, the J call TRBJ1-1; the D gene is possibly TRBD1 (5 bases). The length of the CDR3 is 17 residues. V gave up 0 bases and J gave up 2 bases, with 16 bases separating them. The germline V gene encodes CDR1 SGHAT and CDR2 FQNNGV. CDR3 protein: CASSLDHLGQGNTEAFF. The CDR3 DNA follows: TGTGCCAGCAGCTTAGATCATTTGGGGCAGGGTAACACTGAAGCTTTCTTT.

This clone has just one count. The V call is TRBV5-1, the J call TRBJ2-2; TRBD2 might be the D (6 bases). CDR3 length: 14 residues. V dropped 7 bases and J dropped 5 bases, with 15 bases sitting between them. Germline-derived CDR1 and CDR2 are SGHRS and YFSETQ. The CDR3 sequence is CASSKTSQTGELFF. CDR3 nucleotide sequence: TGCGCCAGCTCAAAAACTAGCCAAACCGGGGAGCTGTTTTTT.

This clone came up once. The V call is TRBV28, the J call TRBJ2-7, with 7 bases fitting TRBD2. The CDR3 covers 14 residues. The ends lost 5 bases at V and 0 bases at J; junction bases unmatched: 4. The germline V gene has CDR1 MDHEN and CDR2 SYDVKM. The DNA of the CDR3 is TGTGCCAGCAGTAGTACGGGGGGCTCCTACGAGCAGTACTTC. This sequence encodes CASSSTGGSYEQYF. Together with reference TRBV28 and TRBJ2-7, the CDR3 gives the full variable domain: DVKVTQSSRYLVKRTGEKVFLECVQDMDHENMFWYRQDPGLGLRLIYFSYDVKMKEKGDIPEGYSVSREKKERFSLILESASTNQTSMYLCASSSTGGSYEQYFGPGTRLTVT.

V is TRBV28 and J is TRBJ2-2; 7 bases match TRBD1. The CDR3 sequence is 14 residues long. Trimming took 4 bases from V and 6 from J; bases not matched to a gene: 5. Germline lookup yields CDR1 MDHEN and CDR2 SYDVKM. As DNA, the CDR3 is TGTGCCAGCAGTTGGGGGACAGCCGCCGGGGAGCTGTTTTTT. Translation: CASSWGTAAGELFF. Variable domain in full (rest from reference TRBV28 and TRBJ2-2): DVKVTQSSRYLVKRTGEKVFLECVQDMDHENMFWYRQDPGLGLRLIYFSYDVKMKEKGDIPEGYSVSREKKERFSLILESASTNQTSMYLCASSWGTAAGELFFGEGSRLTVL.

The V and J genes are TRBV27 and TRBJ2-1, with D possibly being TRBD2 (5 bases). CDR1 is MNHEY, CDR2 SMNVEV, per germline (reference sequence). The CDR3 contains 15 residues. V was clipped by 3 bases and J by 9 bases, with 18 bases between them. CDR3 nucleotide sequence: TGTGCCAGCAGTTTTGACTACCCTGTTGTCGGTGAGCAGTTCTTC. The encoded protein is CASSFDYPVVGEQFF.

The rearrangement links TRBV5-8 to TRBJ1-3; D gene ambiguous. Germline CDR1 SGHTS, CDR2 YDEGEE. The CDR3 is made up of 12 amino acids. V shed 7 bases and J shed 4 bases, with 9 bases lying between them. The chain's CDR3 is CASGLRGNTIYF. The DNA for the CDR3 is TGTGCCAGCGGTTTAAGAGGAAACACCATATATTTT. Full variable domain (remainder filled in from reference TRBV5-8 and TRBJ1-3): EAGVTQSPTHLIKTRGQQATLRCSPISGHTSVYWYQQALGLGLQFLLWYDEGEERNRGNFPPRFSGRQFPNYSSELNVNALELEDSALYLCASGLRGNTIYFGEGSWLTVV.

The chain joins TRBV19 to TRBJ2-5, with D possibly called TRBD1 or TRBD2 (5 bases each). With 5 bases removed from V and 1 base from J, the gap between germline ends came to 14 bases. This CDR3 has 15 residues. Germline assignment: CDR1 LNHDA and CDR2 SQIVND (reference sequence). CDR3 nucleotides: TGTGCCAGTAGTTCCCGGGATGGGGCCCAAGAGACCCAGTACTTC. This sequence encodes CASSSRDGAQETQYF.

V gene TRBV9 combines with J gene TRBJ2-3; D unresolved. The V gene's germline CDR1 is SGDLS and CDR2 YYNGEE. The CDR3 runs 14 residues. Trimming removed 7 bases from V and 5 bases from J, with 17 bases in between. CDR3 sequence (DNA): TGTGCCAGCGGATTAGGCAACCACCGAGATACGCAGTATTTT. It is translated as CASGLGNHRDTQYF.

This clone appeared a single time. The same CDR3 arises from other DNA sequences in this sample as well. This chain joins TRBV9 and TRBJ2-7; 9 positions match TRBD1. CDR3 length equals 14 residues. Unmatched junction bases numbered 2, after V lost 2 bases and J lost 2 bases. CDR1 SGDLS and CDR2 YYNGEE come from the germline V gene. The CDR3 region has the DNA TGTGCCAGCAGCGTCGGGACAGGGCCCTACGAGCAGTACTTC. Amino acids: CASSVGTGPYEQYF.

This clone was observed a single time. The J gene is TRBJ2-1, the V gene TRBV18; tentative D call: TRBD2 (6 bases). V dropped 3 bases and J dropped 2 bases, with 20 bases sitting between them. The CDR3 length is 18 residues. CDR1 and CDR2 from the germline V gene are KGHSH and LQKENI. DNA for the CDR3: TGTGCCAGCTCACCTGCCCGCCCGGGGGATAAAGCCTACAATGAGCAGTTCTTC. Translation: CASSPARPGDKAYNEQFF.

The V and J genes are TRBV2 and TRBJ2-1; D gene ambiguous. The CDR3 consists of 12 residues. V was clipped by 7 bases and J by 15 bases, with 19 bases between them. CDR1 is SNHLY, CDR2 FYNNEI, per germline. CDR3 region: CASTRTNPMAFF. The CDR3 DNA is TGTGCCAGCACTCGAACAAACCCTATGGCGTTCTTC.